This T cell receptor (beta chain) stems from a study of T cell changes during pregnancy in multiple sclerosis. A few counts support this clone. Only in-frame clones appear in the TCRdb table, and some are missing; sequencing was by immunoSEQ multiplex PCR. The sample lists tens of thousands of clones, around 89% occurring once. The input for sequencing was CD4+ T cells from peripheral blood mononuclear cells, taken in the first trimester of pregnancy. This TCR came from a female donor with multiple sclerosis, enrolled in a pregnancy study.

Here the CDR3 DNA reads TGTGCCAGCAGAAGGACTAGCGGGGCCTCTAGCTCCTACGAGCAGTACTTC. Translating it yields CASRRTSGASSSYEQYF. The rearrangement joins TRBV2 to TRBJ2-7, with TRBD2 matching over 12 bases. Unmatched junction bases numbered 9, after V lost 6 bases and J lost 0 bases. The CDR3 runs 17 residues. CDR1 and CDR2 from the germline V gene are SNHLY and FYNNEI.